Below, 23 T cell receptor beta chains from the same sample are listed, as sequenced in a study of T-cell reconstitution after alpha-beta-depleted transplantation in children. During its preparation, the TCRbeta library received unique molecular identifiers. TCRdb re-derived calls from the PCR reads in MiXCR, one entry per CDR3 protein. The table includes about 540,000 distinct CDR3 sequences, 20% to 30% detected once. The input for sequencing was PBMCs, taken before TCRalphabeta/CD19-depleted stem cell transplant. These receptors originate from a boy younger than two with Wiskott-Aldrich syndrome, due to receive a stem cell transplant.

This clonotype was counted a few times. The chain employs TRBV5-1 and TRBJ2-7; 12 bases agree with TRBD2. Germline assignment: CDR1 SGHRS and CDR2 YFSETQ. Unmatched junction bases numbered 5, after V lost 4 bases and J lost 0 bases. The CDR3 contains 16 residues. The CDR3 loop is CASSIGLAGTSYEQYF. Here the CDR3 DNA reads TGCGCCAGCAGCATCGGACTAGCGGGGACCTCCTACGAGCAGTACTTC.

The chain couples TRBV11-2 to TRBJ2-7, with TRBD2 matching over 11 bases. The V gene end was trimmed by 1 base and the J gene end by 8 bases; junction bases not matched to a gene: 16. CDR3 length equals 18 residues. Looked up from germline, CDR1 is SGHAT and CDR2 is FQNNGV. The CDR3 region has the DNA TGTGCCAGCAGCTTAGTGGCTGCCACTAGCGGGAGTTTTTTGAAGCAGTACTTC. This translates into CASSLVAATSGSFLKQYF.

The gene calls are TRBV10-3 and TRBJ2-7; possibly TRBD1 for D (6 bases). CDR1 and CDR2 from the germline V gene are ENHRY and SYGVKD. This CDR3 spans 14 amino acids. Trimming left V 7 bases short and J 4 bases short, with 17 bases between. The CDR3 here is CAITRSGQSYEQYF. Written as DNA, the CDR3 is TGTGCCATCACCCGTTCGGGACAATCTTACGAGCAGTACTTC.

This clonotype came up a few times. Here the CDR3 DNA reads TGTGCCAGCAGTTCCCAGGGTCAACGCACAGATACGCAGTATTTT. Translated, it gives CASSSQGQRTDTQYF. This chain connects TRBV12-3 or TRBV12-4 to TRBJ2-3, with D possibly TRBD1 on 5 matching bases. This CDR3 is 15 amino acids long. V was pared by 4 bases and J by 1 base, with 12 bases between.

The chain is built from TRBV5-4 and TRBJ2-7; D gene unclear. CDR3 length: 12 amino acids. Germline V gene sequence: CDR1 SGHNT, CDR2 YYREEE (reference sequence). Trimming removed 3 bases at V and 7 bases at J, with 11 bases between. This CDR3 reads CASSSSLSEQYF. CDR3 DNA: TGTGCCAGCAGCTCCTCCCTTTCTGAGCAGTACTTC.

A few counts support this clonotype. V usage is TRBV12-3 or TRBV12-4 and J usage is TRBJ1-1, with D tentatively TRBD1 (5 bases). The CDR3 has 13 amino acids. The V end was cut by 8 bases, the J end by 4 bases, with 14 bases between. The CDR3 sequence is CASLRQGGTEAFF. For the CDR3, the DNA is TGTGCCAGCCTCAGGCAGGGAGGCACTGAAGCTTTCTTT.

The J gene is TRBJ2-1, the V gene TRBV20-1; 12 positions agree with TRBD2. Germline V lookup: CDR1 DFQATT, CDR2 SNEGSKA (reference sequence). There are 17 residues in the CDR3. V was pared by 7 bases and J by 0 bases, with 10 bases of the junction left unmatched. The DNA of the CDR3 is TGCAGTGTATGGACTAGCGGGACCGCTTACTCCTACAATGAGCAGTTCTTC. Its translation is CSVWTSGTAYSYNEQFF.

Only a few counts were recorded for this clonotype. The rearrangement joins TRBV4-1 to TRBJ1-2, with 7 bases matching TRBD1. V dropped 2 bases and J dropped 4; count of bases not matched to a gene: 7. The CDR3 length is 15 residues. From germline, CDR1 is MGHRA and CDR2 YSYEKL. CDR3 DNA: TGCGCCAGCAGCCAAAGGGACAGCCTCGGCTATGGCTACACCTTC. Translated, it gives CASSQRDSLGYGYTF.

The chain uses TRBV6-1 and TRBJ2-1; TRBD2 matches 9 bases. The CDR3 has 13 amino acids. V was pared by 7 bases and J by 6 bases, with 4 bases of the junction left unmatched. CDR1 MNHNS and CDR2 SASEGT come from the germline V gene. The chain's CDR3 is CASNGLASNEQFF. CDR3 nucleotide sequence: TGTGCCAGCAACGGACTAGCGTCCAATGAGCAGTTCTTC.

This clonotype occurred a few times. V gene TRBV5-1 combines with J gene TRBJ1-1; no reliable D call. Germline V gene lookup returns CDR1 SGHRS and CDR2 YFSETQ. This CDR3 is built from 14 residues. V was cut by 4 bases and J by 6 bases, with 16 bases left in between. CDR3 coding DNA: TGCGCCAGCAGCCACGATATACGAGGCTCTGAAGCTTTCTTT. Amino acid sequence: CASSHDIRGSEAFF. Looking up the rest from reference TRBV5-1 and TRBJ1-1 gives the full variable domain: KAGVTQTPRYLIKTRGQQVTLSCSPISGHRSVSWYQQTPGQGLQFLFEYFSETQRNKGNFPGRFSGRQFSNSRSEMNVSTLELGDSALYLCASSHDIRGSEAFFGQGTRLTVV.

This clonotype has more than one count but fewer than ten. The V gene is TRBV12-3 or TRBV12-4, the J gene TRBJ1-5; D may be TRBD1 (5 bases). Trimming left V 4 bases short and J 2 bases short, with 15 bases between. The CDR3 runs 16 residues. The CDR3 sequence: CASSYGARGGNQPQHF. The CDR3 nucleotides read TGTGCCAGCAGTTATGGGGCCCGAGGGGGCAATCAGCCCCAGCATTTT.

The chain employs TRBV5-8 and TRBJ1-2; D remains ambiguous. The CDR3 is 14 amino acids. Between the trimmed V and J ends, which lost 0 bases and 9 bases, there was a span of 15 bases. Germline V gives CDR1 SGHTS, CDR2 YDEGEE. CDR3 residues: CASSLGVSGRSYTF. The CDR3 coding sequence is TGTGCCAGCAGCTTGGGAGTATCGGGCAGAAGCTACACCTTC.

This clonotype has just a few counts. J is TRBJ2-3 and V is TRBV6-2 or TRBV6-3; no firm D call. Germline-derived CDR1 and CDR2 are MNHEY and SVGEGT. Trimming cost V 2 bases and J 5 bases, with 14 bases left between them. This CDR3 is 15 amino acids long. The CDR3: CASSYNGYRLDTQYF. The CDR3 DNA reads TGTGCCAGCAGTTACAACGGATACCGCTTAGATACGCAGTATTTT.

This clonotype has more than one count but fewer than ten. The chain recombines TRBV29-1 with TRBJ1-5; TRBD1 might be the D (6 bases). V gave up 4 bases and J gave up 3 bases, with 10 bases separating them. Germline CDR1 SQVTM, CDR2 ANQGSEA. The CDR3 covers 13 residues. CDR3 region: CSVARDTNQPQHF. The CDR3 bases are TGCAGCGTTGCCCGGGACACCAATCAGCCCCAGCATTTT.

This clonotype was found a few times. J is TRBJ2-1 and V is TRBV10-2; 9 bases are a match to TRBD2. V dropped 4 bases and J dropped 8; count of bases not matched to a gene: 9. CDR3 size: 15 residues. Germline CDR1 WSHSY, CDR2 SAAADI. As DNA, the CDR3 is TGCGCCAGCAGTGGGAGTAGCGGGAGTAGGGATGAGCAGTTCTTC. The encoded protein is CASSGSSGSRDEQFF.

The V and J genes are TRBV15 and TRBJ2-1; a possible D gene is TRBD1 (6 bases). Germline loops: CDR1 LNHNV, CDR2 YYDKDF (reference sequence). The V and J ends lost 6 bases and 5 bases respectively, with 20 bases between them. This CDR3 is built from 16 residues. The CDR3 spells CATSKQGRIGDNEQFF. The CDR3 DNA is TGTGCCACCAGTAAACAGGGAAGGATTGGGGACAATGAGCAGTTCTTC.

CDR3: CASSSVGPNSPLHF. The CDR3 nucleotides are TGTGCCAGCAGCTCCGTGGGGCCCAATTCACCCCTCCACTTT. The chain recombines TRBV12-3 or TRBV12-4 with TRBJ1-6; D is perhaps TRBD1 (5 bases). Trimming cost V 6 bases and J 7 bases, with 13 bases left between them. CDR3 size: 14 residues.

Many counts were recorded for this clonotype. This chain's CDR3 is CASSLEGPEQFF. CDR3 nucleotides: TGTGCCAGCAGCTTAGAGGGCCCTGAGCAGTTCTTC. The gene calls are TRBV7-9 and TRBJ2-1, with unresolved D. Trimming pared 1 base from V and 9 bases from J, leaving 7 bases between. The CDR3 is 12 residues long. Per germline, CDR1 SEHNR and CDR2 FQNEAQ (reference sequence).

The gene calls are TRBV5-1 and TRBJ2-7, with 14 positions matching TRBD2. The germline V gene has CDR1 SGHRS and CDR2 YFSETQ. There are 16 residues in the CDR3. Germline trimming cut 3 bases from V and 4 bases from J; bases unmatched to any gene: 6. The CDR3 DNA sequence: TGCGCCAGCAGCTCCCAGGGGACTAGCGGGAGTTACGAGCAGTACTTC. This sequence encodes CASSSQGTSGSYEQYF.

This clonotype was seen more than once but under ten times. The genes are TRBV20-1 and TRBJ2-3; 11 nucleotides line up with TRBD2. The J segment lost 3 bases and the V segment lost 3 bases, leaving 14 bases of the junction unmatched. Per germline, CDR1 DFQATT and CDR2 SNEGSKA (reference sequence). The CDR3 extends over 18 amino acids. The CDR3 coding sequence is TGCAGTGCTAGGGCCCCCGCGGCACTAGCGGGAGTTACAGATACGCAGTATTTT. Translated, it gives CSARAPAALAGVTDTQYF.

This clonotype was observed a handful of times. In DNA, the CDR3 is TGTGCCAGCAGTTCCTTCCTCGGTAACCAAGAGACCCAGTACTTC. This translates into CASSSFLGNQETQYF. V gene TRBV12-3 or TRBV12-4 combines with J gene TRBJ2-5; no definite D call. CDR3 length equals 15 residues. V gave up 4 bases and J gave up 0 bases, with 12 bases separating them.

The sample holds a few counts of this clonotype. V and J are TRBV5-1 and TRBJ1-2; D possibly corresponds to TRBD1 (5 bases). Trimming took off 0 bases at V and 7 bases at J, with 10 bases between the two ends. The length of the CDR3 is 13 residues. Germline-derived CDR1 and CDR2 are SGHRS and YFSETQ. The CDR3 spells CASSLEAGSGYTF. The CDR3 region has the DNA TGCGCCAGCAGCTTGGAGGCAGGGAGTGGCTACACCTTC.

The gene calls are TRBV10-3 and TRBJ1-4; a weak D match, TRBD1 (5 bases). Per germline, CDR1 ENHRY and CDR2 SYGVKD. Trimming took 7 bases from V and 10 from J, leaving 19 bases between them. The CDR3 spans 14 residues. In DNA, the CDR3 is TGTGCCATCATTCAAGACCCAACTGGGGGAAAACTGTTTTTT. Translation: CAIIQDPTGGKLFF.